Below, 20 T cell receptor beta chains from the same sample are listed, as sequenced in a study of T cell clones after liver transplantation. Assay used: immunoSEQ multiplex PCR; TCRdb lists only in-frame clones, some missing. The table shows roughly 74,000 clones, with 80% occurring only once. The sequences come from CD4+ T cells from blood, collected before liver transplant. The receptors were gathered from a human donor who received a liver transplant.

The chain employs TRBV19 and TRBJ2-1; a weak D match, TRBD2 (6 bases). The germline V gene has CDR1 LNHDA and CDR2 SQIVND (reference sequence). V was trimmed by 3 bases and J by 11 bases, leaving 23 bases between them. CDR3 length: 16 amino acids. DNA for the CDR3: TGTGCCAGTAGTATCTCCCTTGCGGGGCCCGATGTCCAGCAGTTCTTC. This encodes CASSISLAGPDVQQFF.

V is TRBV4-3 and J is TRBJ2-3; no clear D. Germline V gene data show CDR1 as LGHNA and CDR2 as YSLEER. CDR3 size: 17 residues. With 1 base removed from V and 4 bases from J, the gap between germline ends came to 18 bases. CDR3 sequence reads: CASSQGVGKPSADTQYF. The CDR3 DNA is TGCGCCAGCAGCCAAGGAGTGGGCAAGCCTTCGGCAGATACGCAGTATTTT.

The chain recombines TRBV5-4 with TRBJ1-1; the D is unclear. Germline CDR1 is SGHNT and CDR2 is YYREEE (reference sequence). The CDR3 is made up of 15 amino acids. The V and J ends lost 0 bases and 0 bases respectively, with 9 bases between them. CDR3 loop: CASSLGQTMNTEAFF. In DNA, the CDR3 is TGTGCCAGCAGCTTGGGGCAGACTATGAACACTGAAGCTTTCTTT.

The CDR3 is CATSGGILETQYF. The CDR3 coding sequence is TGTGCCACCAGCGGGGGGATATTGGAGACCCAGTACTTC. The genes are TRBV15 and TRBJ2-5; D perhaps matches TRBD2 (6 bases). The CDR3 spans 13 residues. Germline values: CDR1 LNHNV, CDR2 YYDKDF (reference sequence). With 5 bases removed from V and 5 bases from J, the gap between germline ends came to 12 bases.

In nucleotides, the CDR3 is TGTGCCAGTAGTAATCAAAAGGGTACTGAAGCTTTCTTT. Translating gives CASSNQKGTEAFF. V and J are TRBV19 and TRBJ1-1; D remains ambiguous. There are 13 residues in the CDR3. The V end lost 4 bases, the J end lost 5 bases, and 11 bases lay between the germline ends. Germline CDR1 reads LNHDA; CDR2 reads SQIVND (reference sequence).

As DNA, the CDR3 is TGTGCCAGTAGCACTACAGGGGGCGGTTTTGGCTACACCTTC. Translation: CASSTTGGGFGYTF. The chain joins TRBV19 to TRBJ1-2, with 9 bases fitting TRBD1. The CDR3 is made up of 14 amino acids. V lost 6 bases, J lost 7 bases, and 9 bases stayed unmatched. CDR1 is LNHDA, CDR2 SQIVND, per germline (reference sequence).

For this clone: The junction departs from the called germline gene at one end, perhaps through a read error. The V call is TRBV7-7, the J call TRBJ2-3; the D gene could be TRBD1 or TRBD2 (5 bases each). This CDR3 contains 13 residues. In germline, CDR1 is SSHAT, CDR2 FNYEAQ (reference sequence). The CDR3 DNA sequence: TGTGCTAGCAGCGAGGGGTCTAGGAATACGCAGTATTTT. Translation: CASSEGSRNTQYF.

The chain joins TRBV7-9 to TRBJ2-4, with D possibly TRBD1 on 6 matching bases. The V end lost 6 bases, the J end lost 11 bases, and 20 bases lay between the germline ends. Per germline, CDR1 SEHNR and CDR2 FQNEAQ (reference sequence). The CDR3 loop spans 14 amino acids. This chain's CDR3 is CASSDSFGGAVQYF. The DNA of the CDR3 is TGTGCCAGCAGTGATTCTTTTGGGGGCGCGGTTCAGTACTTC. Looking up the rest from reference TRBV7-9 and TRBJ2-4 gives the full variable domain: DTGVSQNPRHKITKRGQNVTFRCDPISEHNRLYWYRQTLGQGPEFLTYFQNEAQLEKSRLLSDRFSAERPKGSFSTLEIQRTEQGDSAMYLCASSDSFGGAVQYFGAGTRLSVL.

The chain uses TRBV6-6 and TRBJ1-5; TRBD1 aligns across 7 bases. V was clipped by 6 bases and J by 7 bases; unmatched bases: 9. Germline V gives CDR1 MNHNY, CDR2 SVGAGI (reference sequence). CDR3 length equals 14 residues. In nucleotides, the CDR3 is TGTGCCAGCAGCCTTGACAGGGCCCCACAGCCCCAGCATTTT. It translates to CASSLDRAPQPQHF.

The chain employs TRBV15 and TRBJ1-2; 8 positions agree with TRBD1. Looked up from germline, CDR1 is LNHNV and CDR2 is YYDKDF (reference sequence). The CDR3 has 15 amino acids. The V and J ends lost 0 bases and 7 bases, in that order; junction bases with no gene match: 7. This CDR3 reads CATSRDKDRAGGYTF. CDR3 coding DNA: TGTGCCACCAGCAGAGATAAGGACAGGGCTGGTGGCTACACCTTC.

V is TRBV7-3 and J is TRBJ2-5; D uncertain. The CDR3 has 13 residues. CDR1 and CDR2 (germline): SGHTA, FQGTGA. The V end was cut by 5 bases, the J end by 1 base, with 8 bases between. CDR3 amino acids: CASSQTVQETQYF. The CDR3 DNA follows: TGTGCCAGCAGCCAGACGGTCCAAGAGACCCAGTACTTC.

This clone was recorded only once. The gene calls are TRBV28 and TRBJ1-1; D may be TRBD1 (6 bases). The CDR3 is made up of 13 amino acids. Trimming cost V 2 bases and J 10 bases, with 14 bases left between them. From germline, CDR1 is MDHEN and CDR2 SYDVKM. CDR3 bases: TGTGCCAGCAGTTTAGACAGGTATCGAGGAGCTTTCTTT. It is translated as CASSLDRYRGAFF.

Points on this clone: One end of the junction does not line up with germline, which may come from a read error. The chain employs TRBV28 and TRBJ2-7; TRBD2 matches 7 bases. CDR1 and CDR2 (germline): MDHEN, SYDVKM. CDR3 length equals 13 residues. The CDR3 here is CASRPRWGGDSDF. The CDR3 DNA sequence: TGTGCCAGCAGGCCCCGGTGGGGAGGGGATTCGGACTTC.

This rearrangement joins TRBV10-1 to TRBJ2-2; D is uncertain. This CDR3 region has 14 residues. Per germline, CDR1 WNHNN and CDR2 SYGVQD (reference sequence). V lost 3 bases to trimming and J lost 1 base, with 6 bases between them. CDR3 residues: CASSETRNTGELFF. CDR3 DNA: TGCGCCAGCAGTGAAACCAGGAACACCGGGGAGCTGTTTTTT.

V and J are TRBV7-7 and TRBJ2-3; unclear D gene. The V end lost 5 bases, the J end lost 6 bases, and 15 bases lay between the germline ends. Germline V CDR1 and CDR2: SSHAT, FNYEAQ (reference sequence). The CDR3 contains 14 residues. Here the CDR3 reads CASSPSAPGDTQYF. As DNA, the CDR3 is TGTGCCAGCAGCCCCTCGGCCCCAGGCGATACGCAGTATTTT.

This clone was seen just once. The V call is TRBV19, the J call TRBJ2-7; tentatively, D is TRBD1 or TRBD2 (5 bases each). Germline CDR1 is LNHDA and CDR2 is SQIVND (reference sequence). Trimming removed 3 bases from V and 3 bases from J, with 12 bases in between. This CDR3 has 14 amino acids. CDR3: CASSIRDGLYEQYF. DNA of the CDR3: TGTGCCAGTAGTATCCGGGACGGCCTCTACGAGCAGTACTTC. The whole variable domain, filled in from reference TRBV19 and TRBJ2-7, reads DGGITQSPKYLFRKEGQNVTLSCEQNLNHDAMYWYRQDPGQGLRLIYYSQIVNDFQKGDIAEGYSVSREKKESFPLTVTSAQKNPTAFYLCASSIRDGLYEQYFGPGTRLTVT.

The V gene is TRBV7-2, the J gene TRBJ1-4; possibly TRBD1 for D (5 bases). V lost 3 bases and J lost 8, with 13 bases in between. The CDR3 consists of 14 residues. Germline V gene sequence: CDR1 SGHTA, CDR2 FQGNSA. The CDR3 spells CASSFSQGREKLFF. CDR3 coding DNA: TGTGCCAGCAGCTTTAGCCAGGGTAGAGAAAAACTGTTTTTT. Together with reference TRBV7-2 and TRBJ1-4, the CDR3 gives the full variable domain: GAGVSQSPSNKVTEKGKDVELRCDPISGHTALYWYRQSLGQGLEFLIYFQGNSAPDKSGLPSDRFSAERTGGSVSTLTIQRTQQEDSAVYLCASSFSQGREKLFFGSGTQLSVL.

The genes are TRBV28 and TRBJ1-1; 8 positions match TRBD1. Per germline, CDR1 MDHEN and CDR2 SYDVKM. Trimming at V came to 6 bases and at J to 3 bases, leaving 6 bases not matched to a gene. The CDR3 length is 14 residues. The CDR3 nucleotides are TGTGCCAGCAGCTCGGCAGGGGGCCACACTGAAGCTTTCTTT. The encoded protein is CASSSAGGHTEAFF.

The chain combines TRBV30 with TRBJ1-4; D not resolved. V lost 2 bases to trimming and J lost 8 bases, with 12 bases between them. The germline CDR1 and CDR2 sequences are GTSNPN and SVGIG (reference sequence). The CDR3 sequence is 13 residues long. The CDR3 coding sequence is TGTGCCTGGAGTTACGAGGGAGAGGAAAAACTGTTTTTT. Translating it yields CAWSYEGEEKLFF.

This chain joins TRBV5-1 and TRBJ2-7; the D is unclear. Germline CDR1 is SGHRS and CDR2 is YFSETQ. The V end was cut by 2 bases, the J end by 2 bases, with 11 bases between. The CDR3 totals 14 residues. The CDR3 DNA sequence: TGCGCCAGCAGCTTCCCCTCTCCAACCTACGAGCAGTACTTC. Protein sequence: CASSFPSPTYEQYF.